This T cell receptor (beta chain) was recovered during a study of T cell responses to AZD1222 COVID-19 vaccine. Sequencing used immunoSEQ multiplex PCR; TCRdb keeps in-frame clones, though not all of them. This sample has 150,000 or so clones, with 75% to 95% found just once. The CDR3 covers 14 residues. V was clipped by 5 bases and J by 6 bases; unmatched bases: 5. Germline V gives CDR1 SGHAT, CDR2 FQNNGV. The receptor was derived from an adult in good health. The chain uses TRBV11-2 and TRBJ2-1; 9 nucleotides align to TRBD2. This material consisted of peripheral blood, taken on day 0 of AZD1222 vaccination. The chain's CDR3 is CASSRIAGVNEQFF. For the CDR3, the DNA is TGTGCCAGCAGCCGCATAGCGGGAGTCAATGAGCAGTTCTTC.